This T cell receptor beta chain is drawn from a study of T cells in Graves' hyperthyroidism and ophthalmopathy. Ophthalmopathy patients had Clinical Activity Score at least 3, NOSPECS grade at least 4, duration under 3 months. What was amplified from RNA transcripts were TCR beta CDR3 regions. The HTBI primer set served for first-round RT-PCR of the TCR CDR3. TCRdb reprocessed the multiplex PCR reads via MiXCR and lists one record per CDR3 protein. The table shows a few hundred thousand distinct CDR3 sequences, with roughly 15% occurring only once. Losses at the gene ends were 5 bases for V and 3 bases for J; bases not matched to a gene: 13. Germline assignment: CDR1 DFQATT and CDR2 SNEGSKA (reference sequence). This CDR3 comprises 16 residues.

The sequencing input was blood. The chain employs TRBV20-1 and TRBJ2-1; 7 nucleotides line up with TRBD2. The sequence was obtained from a woman aged 18-29 years with Graves' ophthalmopathy. The CDR3 reads CSAPPGLWDYYNEQFF. CDR3 in DNA: TGCAGTGCTCCTCCGGGACTATGGGACTACTACAATGAGCAGTTCTTC.